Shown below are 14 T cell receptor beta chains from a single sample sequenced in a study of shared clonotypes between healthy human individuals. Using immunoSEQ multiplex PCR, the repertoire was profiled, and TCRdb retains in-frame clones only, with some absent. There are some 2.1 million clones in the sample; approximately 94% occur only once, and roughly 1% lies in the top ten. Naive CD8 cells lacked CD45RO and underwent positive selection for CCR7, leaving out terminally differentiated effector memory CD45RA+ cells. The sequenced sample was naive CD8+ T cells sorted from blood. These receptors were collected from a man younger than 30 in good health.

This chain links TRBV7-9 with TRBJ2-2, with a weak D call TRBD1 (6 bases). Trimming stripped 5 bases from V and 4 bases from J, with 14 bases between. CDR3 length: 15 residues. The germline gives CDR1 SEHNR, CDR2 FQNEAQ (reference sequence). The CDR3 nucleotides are TGTGCCAGCAGCGAATACAGGGTTGGCACCGGGGAGCTGTTTTTT. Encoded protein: CASSEYRVGTGELFF.

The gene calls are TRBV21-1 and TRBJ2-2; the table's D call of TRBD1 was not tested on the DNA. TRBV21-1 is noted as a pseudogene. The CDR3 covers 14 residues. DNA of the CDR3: TGTGCCAGCAGCTTGCAGTCCTACACCGGGGAGCTGTTTTTT. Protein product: CASSLQSYTGELFF.

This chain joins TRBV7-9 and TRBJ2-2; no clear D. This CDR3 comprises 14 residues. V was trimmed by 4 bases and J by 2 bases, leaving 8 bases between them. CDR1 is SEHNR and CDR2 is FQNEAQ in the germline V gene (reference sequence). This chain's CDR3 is CASSSYQNTGELFF. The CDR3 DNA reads TGTGCCAGCAGCTCTTACCAAAACACCGGGGAGCTGTTTTTT.

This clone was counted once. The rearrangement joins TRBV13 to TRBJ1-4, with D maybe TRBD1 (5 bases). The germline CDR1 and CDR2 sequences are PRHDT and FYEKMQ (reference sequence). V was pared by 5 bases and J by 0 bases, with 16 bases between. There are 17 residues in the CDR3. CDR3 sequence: CASSVRPGWATNEKLFF. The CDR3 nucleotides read TGTGCCAGCAGCGTTCGACCAGGGTGGGCAACTAATGAAAAACTGTTTTTT.

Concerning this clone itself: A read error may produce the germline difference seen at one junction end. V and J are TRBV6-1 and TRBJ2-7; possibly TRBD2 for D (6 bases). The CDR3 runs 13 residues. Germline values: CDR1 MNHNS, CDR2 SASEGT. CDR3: CASSDSFNYERDF. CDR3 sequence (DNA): TGTGCCAGCAGTGATTCCTTCAACTACGAGCGGGACTTC.

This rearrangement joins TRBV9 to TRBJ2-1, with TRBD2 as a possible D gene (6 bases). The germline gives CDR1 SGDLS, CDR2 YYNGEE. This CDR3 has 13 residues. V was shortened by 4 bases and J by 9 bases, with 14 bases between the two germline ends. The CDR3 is CASSPSGVGEQFF. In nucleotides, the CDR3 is TGTGCCAGCAGCCCCTCGGGGGTTGGTGAGCAGTTCTTC.

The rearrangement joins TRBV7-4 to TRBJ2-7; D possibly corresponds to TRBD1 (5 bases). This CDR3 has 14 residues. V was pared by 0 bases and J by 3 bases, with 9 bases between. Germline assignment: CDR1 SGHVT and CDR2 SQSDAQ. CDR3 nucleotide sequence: TGTGCCAGCAGCTTAGCGCGACAGTTCTACGAGCAGTACTTC. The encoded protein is CASSLARQFYEQYF.

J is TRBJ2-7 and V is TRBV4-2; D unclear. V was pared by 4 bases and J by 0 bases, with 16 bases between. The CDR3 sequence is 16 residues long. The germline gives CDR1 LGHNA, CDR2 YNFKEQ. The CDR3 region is CASSPLIGGDSYEQYF. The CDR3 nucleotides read TGTGCCAGCAGCCCGCTTATAGGTGGGGACTCCTACGAGCAGTACTTC.

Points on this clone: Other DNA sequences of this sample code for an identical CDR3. The CDR3 coding sequence is TGTGCCTGGAGTATATCAGATACGCAGTATTTT. Protein sequence: CAWSISDTQYF. V gene TRBV30 combines with J gene TRBJ2-3; D gene uncertain. V was pared by 2 bases and J by 4 bases, with 4 bases between. Per germline, CDR1 GTSNPN and CDR2 SVGIG (reference sequence). The CDR3 covers 11 residues. The full variable domain, its missing parts supplied by reference TRBV30 and TRBJ2-3, is SQTIHQWPATLVQPVGSPLSLECTVEGTSNPNLYWYRQAAGRGLQLLFYSVGIGQISSEVPQNLSASRPQDRQFILSSKKLLLSDSGFYLCAWSISDTQYFGPGTRLTVL.

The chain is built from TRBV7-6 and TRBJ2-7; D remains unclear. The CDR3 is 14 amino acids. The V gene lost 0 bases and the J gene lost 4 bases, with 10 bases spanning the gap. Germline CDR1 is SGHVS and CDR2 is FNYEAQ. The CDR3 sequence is CASSLAREGYEQYF. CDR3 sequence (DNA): TGTGCCAGCAGCTTAGCTAGGGAAGGGTACGAGCAGTACTTC.

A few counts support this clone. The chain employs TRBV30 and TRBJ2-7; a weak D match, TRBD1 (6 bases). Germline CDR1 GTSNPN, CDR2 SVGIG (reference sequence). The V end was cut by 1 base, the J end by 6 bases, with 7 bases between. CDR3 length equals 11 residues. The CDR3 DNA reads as TGTGCCTGGAGTGAAGGGGGCGAGCAGTACTTC. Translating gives CAWSEGGEQYF. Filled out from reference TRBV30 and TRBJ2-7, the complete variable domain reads SQTIHQWPATLVQPVGSPLSLECTVEGTSNPNLYWYRQAAGRGLQLLFYSVGIGQISSEVPQNLSASRPQDRQFILSSKKLLLSDSGFYLCAWSEGGEQYFGPGTRLTVT.

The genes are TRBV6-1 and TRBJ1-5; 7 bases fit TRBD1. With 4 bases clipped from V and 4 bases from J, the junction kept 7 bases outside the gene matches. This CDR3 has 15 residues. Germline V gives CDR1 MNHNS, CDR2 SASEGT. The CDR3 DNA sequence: TGTGCCAGCAGTGGGAGACAGGGAACAAATCAGCCCCAGCATTTT. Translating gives CASSGRQGTNQPQHF.

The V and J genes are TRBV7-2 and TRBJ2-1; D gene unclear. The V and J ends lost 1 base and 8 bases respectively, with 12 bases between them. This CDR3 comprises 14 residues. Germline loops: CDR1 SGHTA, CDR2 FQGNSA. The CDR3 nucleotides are TGTGCCAGCAGCTTAGAGCTGGAAGAGGATGAGCAGTTCTTC. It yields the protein CASSLELEEDEQFF.

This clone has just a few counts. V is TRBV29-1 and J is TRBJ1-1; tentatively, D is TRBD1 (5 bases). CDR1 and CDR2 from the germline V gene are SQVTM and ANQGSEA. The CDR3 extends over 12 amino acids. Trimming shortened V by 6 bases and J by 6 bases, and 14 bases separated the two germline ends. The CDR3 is CSVYDGGAEAFF. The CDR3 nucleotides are TGCAGCGTCTACGACGGGGGGGCTGAAGCTTTCTTT.